The subject of this entry is one TCR beta chain. Its target is not known. Sampling of alopecia areata patients yielded lesional scalp punch biopsies as well as peripheral blood. This sample stems from a study of CD8+ T cells in alopecia areata. Study-level points and caveats: Scalp repertoires also include resident alphabeta T cells from normal skin.

Extracted RNA was reverse transcribed, and the resulting cDNA served as sequencing template. TCRdb's copy holds only in-frame clones and misses some; the assay was immunoSEQ multiplex PCR. The table shows about 12,000 clones, with around three fifths occurring only once. The ends were cut back, 0 bases at V and 1 base at J, with 20 bases in the middle. There are 18 residues in the CDR3. Germline V gene lookup returns CDR1 SGHRS and CDR2 YFSETQ. The sample comprised skin. This sequence originates from a human donor with alopecia areata. The chain recombines TRBV5-1 with TRBJ2-7; unclear D gene. The CDR3 loop is CASSLEGGNGFRSYEQYF. CDR3 DNA: TGCGCCAGCAGCTTGGAGGGTGGTAATGGCTTTCGTTCCTACGAGCAGTACTTC.